This T cell receptor beta chain appears in the sequencing data of a study of cytomegalovirus exposure and HLA in healthy donors. Looking at the study overall: There were several hundred genotyped donors. Of these, 81% fell in the genetic ancestry cluster associated with self-reported Caucasian donors.

For this clone: The antigen is undetermined.

Amplification used 60 Vbeta primers and 13 Jbeta primers. Some clones are missing from TCRdb's copy, which holds only in-frame ones; the method was immunoSEQ multiplex PCR. The profile shows approximately 100,000 clones, over 75% of them singletons. From germline, CDR1 is KGHSH and CDR2 LQKENI. The CDR3 has 16 amino acids. V lost 4 bases, J lost 8 bases, and 18 bases lay in between. General study results and limits: Highly shared variants forming one cluster were likely a sequencing artifact.

The V gene is TRBV18, the J gene TRBJ1-6; a weak D match, TRBD1 (5 bases). The sequence derives from a man aged 55-75 years in good health and CMV-seropositive. The sequenced sample consisted of PBMCs. The CDR3 sequence is CASSHLQDPGDSPLHF. Written as DNA, the CDR3 is TGTGCCAGCTCACATCTACAGGACCCGGGGGATTCACCCCTCCACTTT. Complete variable domain (other parts from reference TRBV18 and TRBJ1-6): NAGVMQNPRHLVRRRGQEARLRCSPMKGHSHVYWYRQLPEEGLKFMVYLQKENIIDESGMPKERFSAEFPKEGPSILRIQQVVRGDSAAYFCASSHLQDPGDSPLHFGNGTRLTVT.